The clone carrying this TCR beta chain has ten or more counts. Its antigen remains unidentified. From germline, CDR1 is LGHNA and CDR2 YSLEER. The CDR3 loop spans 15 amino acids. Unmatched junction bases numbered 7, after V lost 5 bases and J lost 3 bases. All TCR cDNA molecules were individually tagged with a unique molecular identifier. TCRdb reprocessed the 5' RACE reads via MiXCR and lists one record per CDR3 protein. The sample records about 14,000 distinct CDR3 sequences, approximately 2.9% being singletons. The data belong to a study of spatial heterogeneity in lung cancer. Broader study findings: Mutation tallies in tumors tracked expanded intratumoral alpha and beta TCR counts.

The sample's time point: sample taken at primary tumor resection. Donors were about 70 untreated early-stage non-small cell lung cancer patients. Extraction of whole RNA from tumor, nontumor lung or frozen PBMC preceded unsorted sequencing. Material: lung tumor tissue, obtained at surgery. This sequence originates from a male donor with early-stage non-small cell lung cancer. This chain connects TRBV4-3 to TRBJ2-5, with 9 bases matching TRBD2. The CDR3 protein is CASSSGASGEETQYF. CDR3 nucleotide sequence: TGCGCCAGCAGCTCAGGGGCTAGCGGGGAAGAGACCCAGTACTTC.